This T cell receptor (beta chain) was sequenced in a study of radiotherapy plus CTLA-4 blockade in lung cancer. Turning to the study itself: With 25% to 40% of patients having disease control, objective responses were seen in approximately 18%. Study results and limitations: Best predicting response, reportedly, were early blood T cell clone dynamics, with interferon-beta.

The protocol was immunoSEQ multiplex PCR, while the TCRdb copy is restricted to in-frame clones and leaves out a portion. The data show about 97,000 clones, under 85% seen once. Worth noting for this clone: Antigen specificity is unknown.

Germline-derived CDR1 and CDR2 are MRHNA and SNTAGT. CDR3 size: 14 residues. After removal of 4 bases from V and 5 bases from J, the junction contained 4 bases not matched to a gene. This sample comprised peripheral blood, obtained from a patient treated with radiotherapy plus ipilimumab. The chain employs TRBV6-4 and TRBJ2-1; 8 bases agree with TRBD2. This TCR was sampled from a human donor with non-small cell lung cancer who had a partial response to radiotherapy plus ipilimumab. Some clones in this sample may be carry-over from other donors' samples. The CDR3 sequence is CASSVELADNEQFF. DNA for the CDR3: TGTGCCAGCAGTGTTGAACTAGCGGACAATGAGCAGTTCTTC.